This T cell receptor (beta chain) was profiled in a study of human T cells and chemical hapten exposure. In its sample, this clonotype was seen many times. V shed 5 bases, J shed 7 bases, and the junction held 13 bases outside the gene matches. The CDR3 has 16 residues. Germline V gives CDR1 MNHEY, CDR2 SVGAGI. The time point here: pre-sensitization, week 0. Treatment: therapeutic diphenylcyclopropenone sensitization with weekly scalp DPC. During construction of the library, unique molecular identifiers were attached to individual cDNA molecules for quantitative, reproducible TCR counting. TCRdb fed the RACE reads into MiXCR, producing one record per CDR3 protein. The sample consists of a few hundred thousand distinct CDR3 sequences, 5.5% of them appearing once.

The chain employs TRBV6-5 and TRBJ1-1; 10 nucleotides agree with TRBD1. The clonotype comes from a woman aged 18-35 years with alopecia areata. Some clones in this sample may be carry-over from other donors' samples. This specimen was whole blood, taken in connection with sensitization to the hapten diphenylcyclopropenone (DPC). The CDR3 loop is CASSEGQGITGDEAFF. As DNA, the CDR3 is TGTGCCAGCAGTGAGGGACAGGGGATTACCGGAGATGAAGCTTTCTTT.